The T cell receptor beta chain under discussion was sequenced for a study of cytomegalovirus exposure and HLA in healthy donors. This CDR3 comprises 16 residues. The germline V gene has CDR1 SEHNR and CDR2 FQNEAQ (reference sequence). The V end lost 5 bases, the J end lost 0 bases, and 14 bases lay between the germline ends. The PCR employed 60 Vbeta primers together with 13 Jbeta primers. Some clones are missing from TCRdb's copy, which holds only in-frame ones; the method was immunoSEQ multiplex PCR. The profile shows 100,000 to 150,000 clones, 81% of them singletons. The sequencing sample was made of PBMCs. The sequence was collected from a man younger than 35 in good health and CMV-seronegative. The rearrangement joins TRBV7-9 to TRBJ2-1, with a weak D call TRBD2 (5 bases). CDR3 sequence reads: CASSHPRESSYNEQFF. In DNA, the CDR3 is TGTGCCAGCAGCCATCCTAGGGAGAGCTCCTACAATGAGCAGTTCTTC.